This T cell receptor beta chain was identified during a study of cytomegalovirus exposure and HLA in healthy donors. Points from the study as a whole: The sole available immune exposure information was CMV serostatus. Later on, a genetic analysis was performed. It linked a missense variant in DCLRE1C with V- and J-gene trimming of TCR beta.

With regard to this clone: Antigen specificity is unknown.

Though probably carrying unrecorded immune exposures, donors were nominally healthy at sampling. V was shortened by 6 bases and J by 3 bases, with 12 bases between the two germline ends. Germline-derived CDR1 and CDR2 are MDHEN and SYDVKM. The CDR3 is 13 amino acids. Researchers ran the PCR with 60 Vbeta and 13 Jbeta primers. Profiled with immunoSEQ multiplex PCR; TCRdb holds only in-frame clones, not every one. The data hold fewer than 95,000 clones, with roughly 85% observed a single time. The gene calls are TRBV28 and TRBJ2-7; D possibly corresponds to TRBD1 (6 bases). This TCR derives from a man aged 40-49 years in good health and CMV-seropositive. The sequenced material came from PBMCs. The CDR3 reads CASRVDRSYEQYF. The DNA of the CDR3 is TGTGCCAGCAGGGTTGACAGGAGCTACGAGCAGTACTTC.